A selection of T cell receptor beta chains follows, all from one sample in a study of blood T cell repertoires in COVID-19. The repertoire was sequenced with immunoSEQ multiplex PCR; TCRdb's copy has only in-frame clones and lacks some. The data hold some 80,000 clones, with 75% to 90% observed a single time. The sequenced material came from peripheral blood. The receptors were gathered from a human donor in a cohort sampled during active COVID-19. CDR3s include the opening cysteine and the closing phenylalanine or tryptophan.

V gene: TRBV7-9; J gene: TRBJ2-7; CDR3 protein: CASSLGQGSSYEQYF
V gene: TRBV5-5; J gene: TRBJ1-3; CDR3 protein: CASSLAGSSGNTIYF
V gene: TRBV20-1; J gene: TRBJ1-3; CDR3 protein: CSASLLAFGNTIYF
V gene: TRBV7-3; J gene: TRBJ2-3; CDR3 protein: CASSLMGPTDTQYF
V gene: TRBV20-1; J gene: TRBJ2-7; CDR3 protein: CSASFRGSPYEQYF
V gene: TRBV3-1/TRBV3-2; J gene: TRBJ1-2; CDR3 protein: CASSQRTDRGQRYGYTF
V gene: TRBV19; J gene: TRBJ2-2; CDR3 protein: CASSPATFTGNPGELFF
V gene: TRBV10-3; J gene: TRBJ2-2; CDR3 protein: CAISETSPREAGELFF
V gene: TRBV4-3; J gene: TRBJ2-2; CDR3 protein: CASSPGFGAGVNTGELFF
V gene: TRBV7-2; J gene: TRBJ1-2; CDR3 protein: CASSFYRDSGYTF
V gene: TRBV2; J gene: TRBJ2-5; CDR3 protein: CASSVRGREGETQYF
V gene: TRBV6-1; J gene: TRBJ1-3; CDR3 protein: CASRAGQTGNTIYF
V gene: TRBV5-6; J gene: TRBJ1-6; CDR3 protein: CASSFGQGVNSPLHF
V gene: TRBV2; J gene: TRBJ2-6; CDR3 protein: CASSQGYMAGANVLTF
V gene: TRBV18; J gene: TRBJ1-4; CDR3 protein: CASSQTVNEKLFF
V gene: TRBV14; J gene: TRBJ2-1; CDR3 protein: CASSQDKIYEQFF
V gene: TRBV14; J gene: TRBJ2-2; CDR3 protein: CASSRQRSVQPGELFF
V gene: TRBV5-1; J gene: TRBJ2-5; CDR3 protein: CASSSNSGGAYETQYF
V gene: TRBV24-1; J gene: TRBJ2-3; CDR3 protein: CATSDSGISSDTQYF
V gene: TRBV12-5; J gene: TRBJ2-7; CDR3 protein: CASGLNFRGEQYF
V gene: TRBV4-2; J gene: TRBJ2-7; CDR3 protein: CASSQDGGGPYEQYF
V gene: TRBV5-1; J gene: TRBJ2-5; CDR3 protein: CASSRGAGTGGMETQYF
V gene: TRBV6-2/TRBV6-3; J gene: TRBJ1-5; CDR3 protein: CASSYSQINQPQHF
V gene: TRBV19; J gene: TRBJ2-2; CDR3 protein: CASSIVTSGSGTGELFF
V gene: TRBV6-5; J gene: TRBJ2-5; CDR3 protein: CASRPGQGGVETQYF
V gene: TRBV5-1; J gene: TRBJ2-7; CDR3 protein: CASSPPGGSYEQYF
V gene: TRBV2; J gene: TRBJ1-1; CDR3 protein: CASTGVGRFTEAFF
V gene: TRBV9; J gene: TRBJ2-1; CDR3 protein: CASSVATGTGGPGEQFF
V gene: TRBV3-1/TRBV3-2; J gene: TRBJ2-7; CDR3 protein: CASTHTGQPYEQYF
V gene: TRBV6-4; J gene: TRBJ1-6; CDR3 protein: CASSETGGATYNSPLHF
V gene: TRBV18; J gene: TRBJ1-4; CDR3 protein: CASSPGPTNEKLFF
V gene: TRBV5-1; J gene: TRBJ1-2; CDR3 protein: CASSRGTGGNYGYTF
V gene: TRBV19; J gene: TRBJ1-1; CDR3 protein: CASTRGRGGTEAFF
V gene: TRBV7-2; J gene: TRBJ2-5; CDR3 protein: CASSRRGGNPQETQYF
V gene: TRBV15; J gene: TRBJ2-4; CDR3 protein: CATSRATRGGPDKNIQYF
V gene: TRBV7-2; J gene: TRBJ2-7; CDR3 protein: CASSLVAGAPSSYEQYF
V gene: TRBV4-1; J gene: TRBJ1-3; CDR3 protein: CASSQRQGAKGNTIYF
V gene: TRBV5-4; J gene: TRBJ1-4; CDR3 protein: CASSLEPGFSEKLFF
V gene: TRBV5-1; J gene: TRBJ2-2; CDR3 protein: CASSFGGELFF
V gene: TRBV10-1; J gene: TRBJ1-5; CDR3 protein: CASSEAGVNQPQHF
V gene: TRBV7-2; J gene: TRBJ2-7; CDR3 protein: CASSPISGRAAYEQYF
V gene: TRBV5-6; J gene: TRBJ2-4; CDR3 protein: CASSPRDTRAQYF